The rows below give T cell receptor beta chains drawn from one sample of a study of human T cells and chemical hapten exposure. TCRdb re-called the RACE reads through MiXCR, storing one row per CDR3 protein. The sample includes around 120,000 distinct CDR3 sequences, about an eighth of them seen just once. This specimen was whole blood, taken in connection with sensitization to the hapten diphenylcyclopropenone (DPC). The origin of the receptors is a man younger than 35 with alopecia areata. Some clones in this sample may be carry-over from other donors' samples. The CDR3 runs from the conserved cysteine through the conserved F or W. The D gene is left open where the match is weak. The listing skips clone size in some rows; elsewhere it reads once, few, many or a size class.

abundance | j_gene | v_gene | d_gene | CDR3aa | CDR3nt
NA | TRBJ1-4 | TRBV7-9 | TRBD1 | CASSATGANEKLFF | TGTGCCAGCAGTGCGACAGGGGCTAATGAAAAACTGTTTTTT
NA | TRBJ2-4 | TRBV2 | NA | CASDRGKNIQYF | TGTGCCAGCGATAGGGGGAAAAACATTCAGTACTTC
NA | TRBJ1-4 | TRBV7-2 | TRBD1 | CASSPGTANEKLFF | TGTGCCAGCAGCCCCGGGACAGCTAATGAAAAACTGTTTTTT
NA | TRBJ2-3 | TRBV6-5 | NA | CASSYPTGGQGDTQYF | TGTGCCAGCAGTTACCCGACAGGTGGTCAAGGAGATACGCAGTATTTT
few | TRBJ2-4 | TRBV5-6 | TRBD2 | CASSVGLAALAKNIQYF | TGTGCCAGCAGCGTGGGACTAGCGGCTTTAGCCAAAAACATTCAGTACTTC
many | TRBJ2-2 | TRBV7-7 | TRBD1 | CASSPGGWDGELFF | TGTGCCAGCAGTCCAGGGGGCTGGGACGGGGAGCTGTTTTTT
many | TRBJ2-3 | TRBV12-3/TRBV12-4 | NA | CASSLWVPDTQYF | TGTGCCAGCAGTTTATGGGTGCCAGATACGCAGTATTTT
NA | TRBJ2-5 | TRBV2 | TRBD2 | CASSETSGVKTQYF | TGTGCCAGCAGTGAAACCAGCGGGGTAAAGACCCAGTACTTC
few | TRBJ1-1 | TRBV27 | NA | CASSLFQTGTEAFF | TGTGCCAGCAGTTTATTCCAAACGGGCACTGAAGCTTTCTTT
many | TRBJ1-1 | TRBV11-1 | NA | CASSLRANTEAFF | TGTGCCAGCAGCTTAAGGGCCAACACTGAAGCTTTCTTT